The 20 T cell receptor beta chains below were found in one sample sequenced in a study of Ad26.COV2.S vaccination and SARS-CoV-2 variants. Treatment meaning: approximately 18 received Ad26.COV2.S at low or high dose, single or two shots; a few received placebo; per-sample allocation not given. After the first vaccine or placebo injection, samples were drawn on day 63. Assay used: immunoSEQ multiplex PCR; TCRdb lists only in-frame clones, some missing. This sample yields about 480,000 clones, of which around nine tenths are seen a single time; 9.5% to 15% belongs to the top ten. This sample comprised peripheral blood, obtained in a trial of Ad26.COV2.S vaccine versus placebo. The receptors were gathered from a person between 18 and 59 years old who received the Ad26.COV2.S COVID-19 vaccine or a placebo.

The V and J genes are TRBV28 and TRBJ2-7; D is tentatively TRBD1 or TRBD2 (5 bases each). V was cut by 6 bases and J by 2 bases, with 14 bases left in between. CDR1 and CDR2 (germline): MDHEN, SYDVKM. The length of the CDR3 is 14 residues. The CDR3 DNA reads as TGTGCCAGCAGCCTTATGGGACCTACCTACGAGCAGTACTTC. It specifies CASSLMGPTYEQYF.

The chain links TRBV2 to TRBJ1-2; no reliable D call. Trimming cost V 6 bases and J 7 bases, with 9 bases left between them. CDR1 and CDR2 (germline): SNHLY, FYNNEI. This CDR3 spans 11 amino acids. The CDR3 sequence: CASSAAGGYTF. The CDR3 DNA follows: TGTGCCAGCAGCGCCGCCGGTGGCTACACCTTC.

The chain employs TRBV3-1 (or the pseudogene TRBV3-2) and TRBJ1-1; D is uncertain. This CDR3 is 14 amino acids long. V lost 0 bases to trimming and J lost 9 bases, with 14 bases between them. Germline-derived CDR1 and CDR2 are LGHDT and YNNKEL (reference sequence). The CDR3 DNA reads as TGTGCCAGCAGCCAAGATCGGGGAAATTCCAAAGCTTTCTTT. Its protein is CASSQDRGNSKAFF.

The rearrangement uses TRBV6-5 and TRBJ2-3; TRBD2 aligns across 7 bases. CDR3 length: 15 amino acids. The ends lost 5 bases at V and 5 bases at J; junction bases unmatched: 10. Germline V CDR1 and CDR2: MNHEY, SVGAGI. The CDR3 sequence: CASSPVGGRGDTQYF. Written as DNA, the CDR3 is TGTGCCAGCAGTCCCGTGGGCGGGAGAGGAGATACGCAGTATTTT.

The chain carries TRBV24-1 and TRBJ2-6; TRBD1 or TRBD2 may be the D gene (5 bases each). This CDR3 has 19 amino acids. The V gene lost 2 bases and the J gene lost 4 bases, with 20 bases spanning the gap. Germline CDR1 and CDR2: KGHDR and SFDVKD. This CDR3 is CATSDSFEGSAFGANVLTF. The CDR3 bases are TGTGCCACCAGTGATTCCTTTGAGGGGAGCGCGTTCGGGGCCAACGTCCTGACTTTC.

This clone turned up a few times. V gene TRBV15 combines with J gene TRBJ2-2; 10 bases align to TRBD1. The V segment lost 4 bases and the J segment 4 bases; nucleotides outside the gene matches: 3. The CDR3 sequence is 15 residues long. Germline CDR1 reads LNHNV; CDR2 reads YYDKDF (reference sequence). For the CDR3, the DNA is TGTGCCACCAGCAAAGGGGACAGGGGCACCGGGGAGCTGTTTTTT. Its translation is CATSKGDRGTGELFF.

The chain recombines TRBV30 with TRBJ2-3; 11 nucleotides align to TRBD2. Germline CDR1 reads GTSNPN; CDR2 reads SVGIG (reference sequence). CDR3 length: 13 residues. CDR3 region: CAKTSGSTDTQYF. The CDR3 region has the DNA TGTGCGAAAACTAGCGGGAGTACAGATACGCAGTATTTT.

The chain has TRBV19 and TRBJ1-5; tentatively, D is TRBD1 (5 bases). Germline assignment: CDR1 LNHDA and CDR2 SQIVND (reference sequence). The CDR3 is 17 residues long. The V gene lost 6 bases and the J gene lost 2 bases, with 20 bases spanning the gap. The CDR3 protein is CASSPPRAGLGNQPQHF. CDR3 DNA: TGTGCCAGTAGCCCGCCCCGTGCAGGGCTGGGCAATCAGCCCCAGCATTTT.

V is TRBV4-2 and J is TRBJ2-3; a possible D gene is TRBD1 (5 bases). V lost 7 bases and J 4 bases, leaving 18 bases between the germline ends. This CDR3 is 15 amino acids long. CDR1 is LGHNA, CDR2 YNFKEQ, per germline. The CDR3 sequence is CASTTGSKGSDTQYF. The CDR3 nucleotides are TGTGCCAGCACTACAGGAAGCAAGGGTTCAGATACGCAGTATTTT.

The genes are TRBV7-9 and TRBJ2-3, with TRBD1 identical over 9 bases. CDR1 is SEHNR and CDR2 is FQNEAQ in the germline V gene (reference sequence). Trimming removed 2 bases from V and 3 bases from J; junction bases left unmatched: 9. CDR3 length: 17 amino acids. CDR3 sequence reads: CASSLRPDRGSTDTQYF. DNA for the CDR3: TGTGCCAGCAGCTTAAGACCGGACAGGGGATCGACAGATACGCAGTATTTT.

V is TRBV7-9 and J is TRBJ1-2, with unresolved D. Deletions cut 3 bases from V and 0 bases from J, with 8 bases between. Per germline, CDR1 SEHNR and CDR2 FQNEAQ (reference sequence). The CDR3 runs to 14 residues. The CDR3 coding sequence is TGTGCCAGCAGCTTCGGCGGAGCTAACTATGGCTACACCTTC. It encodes CASSFGGANYGYTF.

The CDR3 DNA is TGTGCCAGCAGTGAAGCTGGAGGGTTGGAGACCCAGTACTTC. Protein product: CASSEAGGLETQYF. This chain uses TRBV6-1 with TRBJ2-5, with D perhaps TRBD2 (6 bases). CDR3 size: 14 residues. In germline, CDR1 is MNHNS, CDR2 SASEGT. V lost 0 bases, J lost 5 bases, and 10 bases lay in between.

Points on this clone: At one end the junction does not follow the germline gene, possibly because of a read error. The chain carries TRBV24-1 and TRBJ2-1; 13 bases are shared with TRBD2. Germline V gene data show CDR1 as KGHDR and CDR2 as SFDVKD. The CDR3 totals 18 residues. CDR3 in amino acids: CTTSEGLAGRSHYNEQFF. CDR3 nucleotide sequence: TGTACCACCAGTGAGGGACTAGCGGGACGATCACACTACAATGAGCAGTTCTTC.

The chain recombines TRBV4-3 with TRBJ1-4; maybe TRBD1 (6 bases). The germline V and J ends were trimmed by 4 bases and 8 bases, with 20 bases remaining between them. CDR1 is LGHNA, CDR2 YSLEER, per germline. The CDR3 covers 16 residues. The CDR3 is CASSLPRGTGEEKLFF. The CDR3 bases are TGCGCCAGCAGCCTTCCTAGGGGGACGGGTGAAGAAAAACTGTTTTTT.

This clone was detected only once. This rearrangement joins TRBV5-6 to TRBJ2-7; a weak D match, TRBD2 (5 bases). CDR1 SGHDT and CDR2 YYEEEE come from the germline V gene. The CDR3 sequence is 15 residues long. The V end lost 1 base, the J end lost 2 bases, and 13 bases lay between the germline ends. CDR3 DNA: TGTGCCAGCAGCTTGCCATTCCAGCGGACCTACGAGCAGTACTTC. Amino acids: CASSLPFQRTYEQYF.

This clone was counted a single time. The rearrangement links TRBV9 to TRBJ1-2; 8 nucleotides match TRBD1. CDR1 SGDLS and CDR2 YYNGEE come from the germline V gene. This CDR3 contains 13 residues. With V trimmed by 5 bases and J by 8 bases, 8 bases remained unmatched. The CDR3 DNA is TGTGCCAGCAGAGGACAGGGAAGTTACGGCTACACCTTC. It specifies CASRGQGSYGYTF. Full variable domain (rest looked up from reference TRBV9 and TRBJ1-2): DSGVTQTPKHLITATGQRVTLRCSPRSGDLSVYWYQQSLDQGLQFLIQYYNGEERAKGNILERFSAQQFPDLHSELNLSSLELGDSALYFCASRGQGSYGYTFGSGTRLTVV.

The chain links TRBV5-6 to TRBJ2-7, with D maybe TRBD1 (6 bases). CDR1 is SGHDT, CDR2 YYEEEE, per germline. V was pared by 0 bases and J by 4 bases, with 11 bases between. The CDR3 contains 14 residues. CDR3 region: CASSLGPRGYEQYF. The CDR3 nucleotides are TGTGCCAGCAGCTTGGGGCCCAGGGGTTACGAGCAGTACTTC.

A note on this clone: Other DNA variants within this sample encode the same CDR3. The CDR3 DNA follows: TGTGCCAGCAGCTTAGGTTTGGCCTCCTACGAGCAGTACTTC. Translation gives CASSLGLASYEQYF. V usage is TRBV7-2 and J usage is TRBJ2-7; D is undetermined. The ends were cut back, 1 base at V and 0 bases at J, with 7 bases in the middle. The CDR3 is 14 amino acids. Germline CDR1 SGHTA, CDR2 FQGNSA.

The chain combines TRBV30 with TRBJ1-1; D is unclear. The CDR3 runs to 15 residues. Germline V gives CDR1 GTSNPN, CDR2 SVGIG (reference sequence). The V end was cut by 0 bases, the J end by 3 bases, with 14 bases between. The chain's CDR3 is CAWSVPGKLYTEAFF. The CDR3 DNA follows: TGTGCCTGGAGTGTACCGGGGAAATTGTACACTGAAGCTTTCTTT. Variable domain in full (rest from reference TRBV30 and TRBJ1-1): SQTIHQWPATLVQPVGSPLSLECTVEGTSNPNLYWYRQAAGRGLQLLFYSVGIGQISSEVPQNLSASRPQDRQFILSSKKLLLSDSGFYLCAWSVPGKLYTEAFFGQGTRLTVV.

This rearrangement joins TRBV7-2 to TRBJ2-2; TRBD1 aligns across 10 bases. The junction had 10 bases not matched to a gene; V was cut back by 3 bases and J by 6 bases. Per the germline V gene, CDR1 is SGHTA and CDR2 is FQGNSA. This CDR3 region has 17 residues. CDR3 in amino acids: CASSFAGQGLRAGELFF. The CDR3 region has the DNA TGTGCCAGCAGCTTTGCGGGACAGGGGTTACGCGCCGGGGAGCTGTTTTTT. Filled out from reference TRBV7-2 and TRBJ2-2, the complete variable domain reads GAGVSQSPSNKVTEKGKDVELRCDPISGHTALYWYRQSLGQGLEFLIYFQGNSAPDKSGLPSDRFSAERTGGSVSTLTIQRTQQEDSAVYLCASSFAGQGLRAGELFFGEGSRLTVL.